The 30 T cell receptor beta chains below were found in one sample sequenced in a study of CD8 T cells in ankylosing spondylitis. Each CDR3 protein is one row after TCRdb ran MiXCR on the 5' RACE reads. The sample has 180,000 or so distinct CDR3 sequences, around a tenth seen once. Sequenced input: blood, either unsorted or a sorted T cell fraction (not recorded which). The receptors were gathered from a male donor with ankylosing spondylitis or in good health (not recorded which).

The chain combines TRBV20-1 with TRBJ2-7; D is possibly TRBD1 (6 bases). The CDR3 is made up of 14 amino acids. In germline, CDR1 is DFQATT, CDR2 SNEGSKA (reference sequence). Trimming removed 0 bases from V and 5 bases from J, with 14 bases in between. CDR3 sequence: CSARDSRGPDEQYF. As DNA, the CDR3 is TGCAGTGCTAGAGATAGCAGGGGCCCGGACGAGCAGTACTTC.

With respect to this clonotype: A much bigger clone sits one base away, suggesting this may be a read error. This chain joins TRBV4-1 and TRBJ2-3; the D gene is possibly TRBD1 (6 bases). The CDR3 length is 13 residues. Germline-derived CDR1 and CDR2 are MGHRA and YSYEKL. The CDR3 nucleotides are TGTGCCATCAGACGCAGGGGCCCAGATACGCAGTATTTT. Amino acids: CAIRRRGPDTQYF.

This clonotype showed up just a few times. The chain uses TRBV18 and TRBJ1-6; 9 bases match TRBD1. Germline V lookup: CDR1 KGHSH, CDR2 LQKENI. This CDR3 spans 15 amino acids. Unmatched junction bases numbered 3, after V lost 4 bases and J lost 5 bases. The CDR3 nucleotides are TGTGCCAGCTCACAGGGACAGGGAAATAATTCACCCCTCCACTTT. Its protein product is CASSQGQGNNSPLHF. The whole variable domain, remainder taken from reference TRBV18 and TRBJ1-6, is NAGVMQNPRHLVRRRGQEARLRCSPMKGHSHVYWYRQLPEEGLKFMVYLQKENIIDESGMPKERFSAEFPKEGPSILRIQQVVRGDSAAYFCASSQGQGNNSPLHFGNGTRLTVT.

This chain connects TRBV9 to TRBJ1-1; unclear D gene. CDR3 size: 13 residues. CDR1 and CDR2 (germline): SGDLS, YYNGEE. Trimming removed 0 bases at V and 3 bases at J, with 6 bases between. The CDR3 here is CASSVAADTEAFF. The DNA of the CDR3 is TGTGCCAGCAGCGTAGCTGCAGACACTGAAGCTTTCTTT.

This clonotype was recorded at least ten times. The chain is built from TRBV29-1 and TRBJ2-2; maybe TRBD2 (6 bases). Germline loops: CDR1 SQVTM, CDR2 ANQGSEA. Trimming cost V 6 bases and J 5 bases, with 16 bases left between them. CDR3 length: 14 residues. CDR3 loop: CSVGAAGRTGELFF. The CDR3 DNA reads TGCAGCGTCGGGGCAGCAGGGAGGACCGGGGAGCTGTTTTTT.

This clonotype was seen repeatedly, ten times or more. The chain carries TRBV7-8 and TRBJ2-5; TRBD2 aligns across 13 bases. J lost 3 bases, V lost 2 bases, and 15 bases had no gene match. Germline loops: CDR1 SGHVS, CDR2 FQNEAQ. The CDR3 is made up of 20 amino acids. The CDR3 coding sequence is TGTGCCAGCAGCTTACATCCAGTCGGGACTAGCGGGGTATATGAAGAGACCCAGTACTTC. Protein sequence: CASSLHPVGTSGVYEETQYF.

This clonotype was seen ten or more times. This sequence joins TRBV11-2 and TRBJ2-5, with TRBD2 as a possible D gene (7 bases). Germline V gene lookup returns CDR1 SGHAT and CDR2 FQNNGV. V lost 4 bases, J lost 4 bases, and 16 bases lay in between. The CDR3 covers 15 residues. The CDR3 is CASSYNRGAGETQYF. The CDR3, as DNA: TGTGCCAGCAGCTACAATCGGGGGGCGGGAGAGACCCAGTACTTC.

The sample holds many counts of this clonotype. CDR3 in amino acids: CASSHSSGELFF. CDR3 nucleotides: TGTGCCAGCAGCCACTCTAGCGGGGAGCTGTTTTTT. The genes are TRBV3-1 and TRBJ2-2; D unresolved. V was clipped by 3 bases and J by 7 bases, with 6 bases between them. The germline CDR1 and CDR2 sequences are LGHDT and YNNKEL (reference sequence). CDR3 length: 12 amino acids. Full variable domain (remainder filled in from reference TRBV3-1 and TRBJ2-2): DTAVSQTPKYLVTQMGNDKSIKCEQNLGHDTMYWYKQDSKKFLKIMFSYNNKELIINETVPNRFSPKSPDKAHLNLHINSLELGDSAVYFCASSHSSGELFFGEGSRLTVL.

In this sample, this clonotype turned up many times. V usage is TRBV6-5 and J usage is TRBJ2-3, with D possibly matching TRBD2 (5 bases). CDR3 length: 12 residues. V lost 6 bases, J lost 6 bases, and 10 bases lay in between. CDR1 is MNHEY and CDR2 is SVGAGI in the germline V gene. CDR3 coding DNA: TGTGCCAGCAGCCCAACGGGGGATACGCAGTATTTT. It is translated as CASSPTGDTQYF.

This clonotype appeared many times. The J gene is TRBJ2-1, the V gene TRBV5-1; 7 nucleotides align to TRBD2. Germline V gene data show CDR1 as SGHRS and CDR2 as YFSETQ. The CDR3 runs to 17 residues. The J segment lost 8 bases and the V segment lost 5 bases, leaving 19 bases of the junction unmatched. CDR3 in DNA: TGCGCCAGCAGTCCCCGGGGTAGCGGGCCGTGGGGGGATGAGCAGTTCTTC. It is translated as CASSPRGSGPWGDEQFF.

This clonotype has ten or more counts. This chain uses TRBV28 with TRBJ2-6; D is uncertain. The germline CDR1 and CDR2 sequences are MDHEN and SYDVKM. V lost 5 bases, J lost 0 bases, and 8 bases lay in between. This CDR3 comprises 15 residues. The CDR3 sequence: CASSLPSSGANVLTF. DNA for the CDR3: TGTGCCAGCAGTCTCCCCTCCTCTGGGGCCAACGTCCTGACTTTC.

This clonotype showed up many times. The gene calls are TRBV11-3 and TRBJ2-1, with a weak D call TRBD2 (5 bases). V lost 3 bases to trimming and J lost 2 bases, with 5 bases between them. CDR1 SGHNT and CDR2 YENEEA come from the germline V gene. The CDR3 runs to 13 residues. The CDR3 region is CASSLEAYNEQFF. In nucleotides, the CDR3 is TGTGCCAGCAGCTTGGAGGCCTACAATGAGCAGTTCTTC.

This clonotype was counted at least ten times. The chain is built from TRBV29-1 and TRBJ2-1; D is perhaps TRBD1 or TRBD2 (5 bases each). CDR3 length: 14 amino acids. The V end lost 5 bases, the J end lost 8 bases, and 19 bases lay between the germline ends. Germline loops: CDR1 SQVTM, CDR2 ANQGSEA. DNA of the CDR3: TGCAGCGTTCTACAAATGAGGGCCAGGGATGAGCAGTTCTTC. It encodes CSVLQMRARDEQFF.

This clonotype was observed a handful of times. The genes are TRBV7-2 and TRBJ1-6, with D unclear. The V end lost 3 bases, the J end lost 5 bases, and 8 bases lay between the germline ends. Per germline, CDR1 SGHTA and CDR2 FQGNSA. There are 14 residues in the CDR3. CDR3 protein: CASSFSTDNSPLHF. In DNA form, the CDR3 reads TGTGCCAGCAGCTTCAGTACAGATAATTCACCCCTCCACTTT.

This clonotype was counted ten times or more. The V call is TRBV9, the J call TRBJ2-5; 10 bases are a match to TRBD1. With V trimmed by 2 bases and J by 4 bases, 5 bases remained unmatched. The germline V gene encodes CDR1 SGDLS and CDR2 YYNGEE. The CDR3 extends over 15 amino acids. The CDR3 loop is CASSVGQGIRETQYF. DNA of the CDR3: TGTGCCAGCAGCGTGGGACAGGGGATTCGAGAGACCCAGTACTTC.

This clonotype was recorded a few times. The chain couples TRBV5-1 to TRBJ2-3, with 9 bases matching TRBD2. CDR1 and CDR2 from the germline V gene are SGHRS and YFSETQ. The CDR3 consists of 16 residues. V was clipped by 0 bases and J by 2 bases; unmatched bases: 4. CDR3 DNA: TGCGCCAGCAGCTTGGCGCCTAGCGGGAACACAGATACGCAGTATTTT. Translated: CASSLAPSGNTDTQYF. Supplemented by reference TRBV5-1 and TRBJ2-3, the full variable domain reads KAGVTQTPRYLIKTRGQQVTLSCSPISGHRSVSWYQQTPGQGLQFLFEYFSETQRNKGNFPGRFSGRQFSNSRSEMNVSTLELGDSALYLCASSLAPSGNTDTQYFGPGTRLTVL.

This clonotype was detected ten times or more. The CDR3 protein is CAWAEGGRSHYNEQFF. CDR3 nucleotides: TGTGCCTGGGCCGAAGGGGGACGGAGTCATTACAATGAGCAGTTCTTC. J is TRBJ2-1 and V is TRBV30; the D gene is possibly TRBD1 (6 bases). The germline V and J ends were trimmed by 5 bases and 4 bases, with 21 bases remaining between them. The CDR3 is 16 residues long. Germline V gene data show CDR1 as GTSNPN and CDR2 as SVGIG (reference sequence).

This clonotype was detected only a few times. The J gene is TRBJ2-7, the V gene TRBV11-2, with D possibly TRBD1 on 6 matching bases. The CDR3 totals 15 residues. Trimming pared 5 bases from V and 1 base from J, leaving 15 bases between. CDR1 and CDR2 from the germline V gene are SGHAT and FQNNGV. The CDR3 protein is CASSPGVGVSYEQYF. For the CDR3, the DNA is TGTGCCAGCAGCCCAGGGGTGGGGGTATCCTACGAGCAGTACTTC.

In its sample, this clonotype was seen many times. V and J are TRBV6-1 and TRBJ1-5; 7 positions agree with TRBD1. Germline V gives CDR1 MNHNS, CDR2 SASEGT. This CDR3 is 16 amino acids long. Trimming cost V 4 bases and J 3 bases; bases outside gene matches: 9. The CDR3 sequence: CASSGHRGTNNQPQHF. The CDR3 DNA is TGTGCCAGCAGTGGGCACAGGGGAACTAACAATCAGCCCCAGCATTTT.

This clonotype has at least ten counts. The V and J genes are TRBV10-2 and TRBJ2-3, with TRBD2 identical over 10 bases. This CDR3 is 19 amino acids long. J was trimmed by 0 bases and V by 1 base; bases with no gene match: 10. Germline values: CDR1 WSHSY, CDR2 SAAADI. In DNA form, the CDR3 reads TGCGCCAGCAGTGAGTACCGACCAGGGACTAGCGCTAGCACAGATACGCAGTATTTT. Protein sequence: CASSEYRPGTSASTDTQYF.

This chain joins TRBV5-1 and TRBJ2-5, with TRBD2 matching over 8 bases. The germline CDR1 and CDR2 sequences are SGHRS and YFSETQ. The trim removed 6 bases at V and 5 bases at J, leaving 12 bases unmatched. CDR3 size: 15 residues. Here the CDR3 reads CASTYSIPGGETQYF. In nucleotides, the CDR3 is TGCGCCAGCACCTACTCCATCCCGGGAGGGGAGACCCAGTACTTC. The full variable domain, rest sourced from reference TRBV5-1 and TRBJ2-5, is KAGVTQTPRYLIKTRGQQVTLSCSPISGHRSVSWYQQTPGQGLQFLFEYFSETQRNKGNFPGRFSGRQFSNSRSEMNVSTLELGDSALYLCASTYSIPGGETQYFGPGTRLLVL.

Details on this clonotype: This clone may be a read error of a much larger clone one base away. CDR3 nucleotides: TGTACCAGCAGCCAAGAGGGACTAGCGGGAGGGGGGGATACGCAGTATTTT. This translates into CTSSQEGLAGGGDTQYF. The rearrangement joins TRBV4-2 to TRBJ2-3; 16 bases map to TRBD2. The CDR3 length is 17 residues. Germline CDR1 LGHNA, CDR2 YNFKEQ.

This clonotype was seen ten or more times. This chain joins TRBV3-1 and TRBJ2-5, with 9 bases aligning to TRBD2. The CDR3 extends over 16 amino acids. V was pared by 5 bases and J by 1 base, with 8 bases of the junction left unmatched. Per the germline V gene, CDR1 is LGHDT and CDR2 is YNNKEL (reference sequence). The CDR3 protein is CASSLGASGAQETQYF. The CDR3 DNA is TGTGCCAGCAGCTTAGGGGCTAGCGGGGCCCAAGAGACCCAGTACTTC.

This clonotype was seen repeatedly, ten times or more. This rearrangement joins TRBV5-1 to TRBJ1-2; TRBD1 is a possible D gene (6 bases). CDR1 is SGHRS, CDR2 YFSETQ, per germline. This CDR3 region has 14 residues. V was shortened by 1 base and J by 2 bases, with 9 bases between the two germline ends. CDR3 DNA: TGCGCCAGCAGCTTGTCCACAGGGAACTATGGCTACACCTTC. Translating gives CASSLSTGNYGYTF.

This clonotype was recorded at least ten times. This chain uses TRBV12-3 or TRBV12-4 with TRBJ2-4; D unclear. The CDR3 totals 16 residues. The ends were cut back, 5 bases at V and 0 bases at J, with 14 bases in the middle. CDR3 loop: CASSPRTALAKNIQYF. CDR3 sequence (DNA): TGTGCCAGCAGTCCAAGGACCGCCTTAGCCAAAAACATTCAGTACTTC.

This clonotype was counted ten times or more. The chain is built from TRBV27 and TRBJ1-1, with a weak D call TRBD1 (6 bases). Trimming shortened V by 10 bases and J by 4 bases, and 22 bases separated the two germline ends. Germline V gene lookup returns CDR1 MNHEY and CDR2 SMNVEV (reference sequence). This CDR3 is 15 amino acids long. The CDR3 DNA is TGTGCCACCGGAAATCTTGGGGCGACAGGCACTGAAGCTTTCTTT. Amino acid sequence: CATGNLGATGTEAFF.

The chain combines TRBV20-1 with TRBJ2-3; 9 positions match TRBD1. V lost 1 base, J lost 4 bases, and 6 bases stayed unmatched. Germline loops: CDR1 DFQATT, CDR2 SNEGSKA (reference sequence). This CDR3 is built from 15 residues. The CDR3 sequence: CSARVGTGPADTQYF. The CDR3 DNA is TGCAGTGCTAGAGTGGGGACAGGGCCAGCAGATACGCAGTATTTT.

This clonotype came up many times. J is TRBJ1-1 and V is TRBV10-3; D is undetermined. This CDR3 has 13 residues. The germline gives CDR1 ENHRY, CDR2 SYGVKD. The ends were cut back, 8 bases at V and 3 bases at J, with 13 bases in the middle. The DNA of the CDR3 is TGTGCCATCCGGGTCGGAGACGACACTGAAGCTTTCTTT. Protein product: CAIRVGDDTEAFF.

This clonotype was recorded at least ten times. The chain combines TRBV12-3 or TRBV12-4 with TRBJ2-2; 8 nucleotides line up with TRBD2. This CDR3 has 16 residues. The V segment lost 5 bases and the J segment 1 base; nucleotides outside the gene matches: 6. As DNA, the CDR3 is TGTGCCAGCAGTCGACGTACTAGCGGGAACACCGGGGAGCTGTTTTTT. Translated, it gives CASSRRTSGNTGELFF.

This clonotype was counted only a few times. The J gene is TRBJ2-3, the V gene TRBV5-1; D is unresolved. V dropped 3 bases and J dropped 6 bases, with 14 bases sitting between them. CDR1 is SGHRS, CDR2 YFSETQ, per germline. This CDR3 spans 14 amino acids. The CDR3 is CASSSLGLEDTQYF. The CDR3 bases are TGCGCCAGCAGCTCGCTAGGTTTAGAGGATACGCAGTATTTT.